These 23 T cell receptor beta chains were all obtained from the same sample, sequenced in a study of T cell responses to AZD1222 COVID-19 vaccine. Produced via immunoSEQ multiplex PCR; TCRdb's table is partial and in-frame only. In the table there are some 130,000 clones, 90% to 95% of which are singletons. Source: peripheral blood, taken 28 days after the second AZD1222 dose. The receptors shown here come from an adult who received the AZD1222 COVID-19 vaccine.

The chain is built from TRBV10-2 and TRBJ1-3, with D perhaps TRBD1 (5 bases). CDR1 WSHSY and CDR2 SAAADI come from the germline V gene. V was clipped by 4 bases and J by 7 bases, with 14 bases between them. The CDR3 contains 14 residues. CDR3 bases: TGCGCCAGCAGTGTCGGGGGAGAGGGGAACACCATATATTTT. It encodes CASSVGGEGNTIYF.

The V call is TRBV7-2, the J call TRBJ1-1; D is unclear. Per the germline V gene, CDR1 is SGHTA and CDR2 is FQGNSA. The CDR3 consists of 16 residues. Trimming cost V 1 base and J 0 bases, with 12 bases left between them. CDR3 DNA: TGTGCCAGCAGCTTAGTGTTCGTGGTGATGAACACTGAAGCTTTCTTT. Protein sequence: CASSLVFVVMNTEAFF.

V gene TRBV11-3 combines with J gene TRBJ2-3; TRBD2 might be the D (6 bases). The CDR3 has 13 amino acids. Trimming cost V 2 bases and J 6 bases, with 9 bases left between them. Germline CDR1 is SGHNT and CDR2 is YENEEA. The CDR3 DNA sequence: TGTGCCAGCAGCTTAATGAGCGGGGATACGCAGTATTTT. Encoded protein: CASSLMSGDTQYF.

The chain couples TRBV3-1 (or the pseudogene TRBV3-2) to TRBJ2-5; D gene uncertain. Trimming pared 0 bases from V and 6 bases from J, leaving 8 bases between. In germline, CDR1 is LGHDT, CDR2 YNNKEL (reference sequence). The CDR3 has 13 amino acids. CDR3 DNA sequence: TGTGCCAGCAGCCAAGATCGTCAGAAGACCCAGTACTTC. Amino acid sequence: CASSQDRQKTQYF.

The chain recombines TRBV28 with TRBJ2-7; D perhaps matches TRBD1 (8 bases). The germline V gene encodes CDR1 MDHEN and CDR2 SYDVKM. Trimming cost V 7 bases and J 2 bases, with 18 bases left between them. This CDR3 region has 15 residues. In nucleotides, the CDR3 is TGTGCCAGCAATGGACAGGGAGGGGGAACCTACGAGCAGTACTTC. Translating it yields CASNGQGGGTYEQYF.

The V and J genes are TRBV5-1 and TRBJ1-1; D gene unclear. The germline V gene encodes CDR1 SGHRS and CDR2 YFSETQ. The CDR3 covers 14 residues. The V gene lost 4 bases and the J gene lost 1 base, with 11 bases spanning the gap. CDR3 DNA sequence: TGCGCCAGCAGCATAATGGGCAAGAACACTGAAGCTTTCTTT. Translating it yields CASSIMGKNTEAFF.

For the CDR3, the DNA is TGTGCCAGTAGTATAGCCTCCCCGGTTGATACGCAGTATTTT. Residues: CASSIASPVDTQYF. V usage is TRBV19 and J usage is TRBJ2-3; no firm D call. The CDR3 runs to 14 residues. The V end lost 1 base, the J end lost 6 bases, and 11 bases lay between the germline ends. Germline assignment: CDR1 LNHDA and CDR2 SQIVND (reference sequence). The variable domain in full, with the rest retrieved from reference TRBV19 and TRBJ2-3, is DGGITQSPKYLFRKEGQNVTLSCEQNLNHDAMYWYRQDPGQGLRLIYYSQIVNDFQKGDIAEGYSVSREKKESFPLTVTSAQKNPTAFYLCASSIASPVDTQYFGPGTRLTVL.

The V and J genes are TRBV15 and TRBJ1-2; no definite D call. CDR3 size: 13 residues. Germline V CDR1 and CDR2: LNHNV, YYDKDF (reference sequence). The germline V and J ends were trimmed by 1 base and 2 bases, with 5 bases remaining between them. Here the CDR3 reads CATSRGGNYGYTF. CDR3 DNA sequence: TGTGCCACCAGCAGAGGAGGGAACTATGGCTACACCTTC.

The chain recombines TRBV7-3 with TRBJ2-1; D possibly matches TRBD1 or TRBD2 (5 bases each). The length of the CDR3 is 14 residues. V was trimmed by 3 bases and J by 10 bases, leaving 16 bases between them. Germline CDR1 reads SGHTA; CDR2 reads FQGTGA. The CDR3 sequence is CASSLTSGTGEQFF. The CDR3 DNA is TGTGCCAGCAGCTTGACCTCCGGGACCGGGGAGCAGTTCTTC.

This chain uses TRBV11-2 with TRBJ1-2; D is unresolved. The CDR3 covers 13 residues. Germline CDR1 and CDR2: SGHAT and FQNNGV. V lost 5 bases to trimming and J lost 2 bases, with 9 bases between them. This chain's CDR3 is CASSRDGNYGYTF. The CDR3 nucleotides read TGTGCCAGCAGCCGTGACGGCAACTATGGCTACACCTTC.

This CDR3 is CASSPTYNSPLHF. CDR3 DNA: TGTGCCAGCAGCCCAACCTATAATTCACCCCTCCACTTT. The chain is built from TRBV7-3 and TRBJ1-6; D is ambiguous. This CDR3 region has 13 residues. The V gene's germline CDR1 is SGHTA and CDR2 FQGTGA. The germline V and J ends were trimmed by 5 bases and 2 bases, with 4 bases remaining between them.

The chain employs TRBV6-5 and TRBJ2-3; D gene ambiguous. Germline V gene lookup returns CDR1 MNHEY and CDR2 SVGAGI. Trimming pared 8 bases from V and 4 bases from J, leaving 19 bases between. This CDR3 spans 15 amino acids. The CDR3, as DNA: TGTGCCAGCCTATTCGTGGCGTCGGTGGCAGATACGCAGTATTTT. It encodes CASLFVASVADTQYF.

Concerning this clone: Other DNA sequences in this sample translate to the same CDR3. The chain couples TRBV30 to TRBJ1-5; D is unresolved. Between the trimmed V and J ends, which lost 4 bases and 0 bases, there was a span of 7 bases. From germline, CDR1 is GTSNPN and CDR2 SVGIG (reference sequence). The CDR3 consists of 13 residues. The CDR3 DNA reads as TGTGCCTGGAACCGAGATAGCAATCAGCCCCAGCATTTT. Protein product: CAWNRDSNQPQHF.

V is TRBV19 and J is TRBJ2-1; no clear D gene. In germline, CDR1 is LNHDA, CDR2 SQIVND (reference sequence). The CDR3 spans 15 residues. Trimming removed 7 bases from V and 3 bases from J, with 16 bases in between. The CDR3: CASTLRLQSYNEQFF. CDR3 nucleotide sequence: TGTGCCAGTACCCTCCGGCTTCAGAGCTACAATGAGCAGTTCTTC.

The rearrangement uses TRBV6-5 and TRBJ1-1; the D gene is possibly TRBD1 (5 bases). Trimming took 3 bases from V and 4 from J, leaving 9 bases between them. The CDR3 spans 13 residues. Germline V gives CDR1 MNHEY, CDR2 SVGAGI. The DNA of the CDR3 is TGTGCCAGCAGTTATGGGGCCACCACTGAAGCTTTCTTT. It translates to CASSYGATTEAFF.

As DNA, the CDR3 is TGTGCCATCAGTGAGTCCGCAGGGGCTACCACGGGGTATGGCTACACCTTC. Protein: CAISESAGATTGYGYTF. The V call is TRBV10-3, the J call TRBJ1-2; tentative D call: TRBD1 (6 bases). Germline V gene data show CDR1 as ENHRY and CDR2 as SYGVKD. There are 17 residues in the CDR3. Trimming stripped 0 bases from V and 5 bases from J, with 19 bases between.

CDR3 sequence reads: CASSERTGSNLYGYTF. DNA for the CDR3: TGTGCCAGCAGTGAGAGGACAGGGAGTAACCTCTATGGCTACACCTTC. The chain couples TRBV2 to TRBJ1-2, with TRBD1 identical over 8 bases. V lost 3 bases to trimming and J lost 4 bases; unmatched junction nucleotides: 10. The CDR3 consists of 16 residues. The germline gives CDR1 SNHLY, CDR2 FYNNEI.

This CDR3 reads CASSEGTEIYEQYF. The CDR3 region has the DNA TGTGCCAGCAGTGAAGGGACAGAGATCTACGAGCAGTACTTC. This chain links TRBV6-1 with TRBJ2-7, with a weak D call TRBD1 (6 bases). Germline values: CDR1 MNHNS, CDR2 SASEGT. Trimming removed 1 base from V and 3 bases from J, with 10 bases in between. The CDR3 loop spans 14 amino acids.

V gene TRBV6-5 combines with J gene TRBJ1-1, with a weak D call TRBD1 (5 bases). Germline CDR1 reads MNHEY; CDR2 reads SVGAGI. V shed 8 bases and J shed 4 bases, with 17 bases lying between them. The CDR3 has 14 amino acids. The DNA for the CDR3 is TGTGCCAGCGAGGAGGGGAGGCCGGGCACTGAAGCTTTCTTT. Its protein is CASEEGRPGTEAFF.

CDR3 DNA: TGTGCCAGCAGCCAAGACAGACTCTATGGCTACACCTTC. The encoded protein is CASSQDRLYGYTF. The chain joins TRBV6-2 or TRBV6-3 to TRBJ1-2; a possible D gene is TRBD1 (5 bases). The CDR3 length is 13 residues. CDR1 and CDR2 from the germline V gene are MNHEY and SVGEGT. V dropped 6 bases and J dropped 4 bases, with 12 bases sitting between them.

This chain joins TRBV5-4 and TRBJ2-5; tentatively, D is TRBD1 (5 bases). The CDR3 consists of 14 residues. Trimming removed 0 bases at V and 4 bases at J, with 10 bases between. Germline lookup yields CDR1 SGHNT and CDR2 YYREEE (reference sequence). The CDR3 region has the DNA TGTGCCAGCAGCTTGGACAGGCCCAGAGAGACCCAGTACTTC. It specifies CASSLDRPRETQYF.

The genes are TRBV11-2 and TRBJ1-5, with a tentative D call TRBD1 (5 bases). V lost 3 bases to trimming and J lost 3 bases, with 9 bases between them. The V gene's germline CDR1 is SGHAT and CDR2 FQNNGV. This CDR3 contains 14 residues. The CDR3 DNA sequence: TGTGCCAGCAGCTTGGGGGTTACCAATCAGCCCCAGCATTTT. Translating gives CASSLGVTNQPQHF.

This rearrangement joins TRBV12-3 or TRBV12-4 to TRBJ1-1; D is ambiguous. Trimming cost V 5 bases and J 7 bases, with 14 bases left between them. This CDR3 has 13 amino acids. The CDR3 DNA reads as TGTGCCAGCAGTCGAGCCCGGGAGAGTGAAGCTTTCTTT. It yields the protein CASSRARESEAFF.